This TCR beta chain was captured by sequencing in a study of T cells in Graves' hyperthyroidism and ophthalmopathy. Findings of the study overall: Separation of ophthalmopathy from stable hyperthyroidism was achieved by a 13 V-J model.

Researchers barred patients who had uncontrolled infection, other autoimmune disease, pregnancy or lactation. For the diagnoses, clinical symptoms, serum thyroxine and TRAb, thyroid ultrasound and orbital computed tomography were used. The PBMCs were sourced from fresh peripheral blood (about 10 ml). With regard to this clonotype: Its antigen is unknown. One end of the junction does not line up with germline, which may come from a read error.

TCR beta CDR3 region amplification was performed from RNA transcripts. Primed by the HTBI set, a first-round RT-PCR was run on the TCR CDR3. One entry per CDR3 protein results from TCRdb running MiXCR on the multiplex PCR reads. The repertoire holds about 480,000 distinct CDR3 sequences, with 20% to 25% as singletons. This TCR came from a woman aged 70-85 years with Graves' ophthalmopathy. The sequenced sample was blood.

In DNA, the CDR3 is TGCGGTGCCAATACAGGGGGCGGAGAGACCCAGTACTTC. Translated: CGANTGGGETQYF. V gene TRBV20-1 combines with J gene TRBJ2-5; TRBD1 matches 9 bases. CDR1 is DFQATT and CDR2 is SNEGSKA in the germline V gene (reference sequence). The length of the CDR3 is 13 residues.